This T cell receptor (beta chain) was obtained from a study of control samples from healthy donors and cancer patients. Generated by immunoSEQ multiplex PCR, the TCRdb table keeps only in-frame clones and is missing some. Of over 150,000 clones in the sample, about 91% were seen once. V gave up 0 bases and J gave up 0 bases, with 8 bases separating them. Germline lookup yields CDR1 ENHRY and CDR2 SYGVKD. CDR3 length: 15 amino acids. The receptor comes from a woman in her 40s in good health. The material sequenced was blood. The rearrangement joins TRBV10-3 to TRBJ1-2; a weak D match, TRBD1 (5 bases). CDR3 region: CAISESRQTNYGYTF. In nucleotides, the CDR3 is TGTGCCATCAGTGAGTCTCGACAGACTAACTATGGCTACACCTTC.